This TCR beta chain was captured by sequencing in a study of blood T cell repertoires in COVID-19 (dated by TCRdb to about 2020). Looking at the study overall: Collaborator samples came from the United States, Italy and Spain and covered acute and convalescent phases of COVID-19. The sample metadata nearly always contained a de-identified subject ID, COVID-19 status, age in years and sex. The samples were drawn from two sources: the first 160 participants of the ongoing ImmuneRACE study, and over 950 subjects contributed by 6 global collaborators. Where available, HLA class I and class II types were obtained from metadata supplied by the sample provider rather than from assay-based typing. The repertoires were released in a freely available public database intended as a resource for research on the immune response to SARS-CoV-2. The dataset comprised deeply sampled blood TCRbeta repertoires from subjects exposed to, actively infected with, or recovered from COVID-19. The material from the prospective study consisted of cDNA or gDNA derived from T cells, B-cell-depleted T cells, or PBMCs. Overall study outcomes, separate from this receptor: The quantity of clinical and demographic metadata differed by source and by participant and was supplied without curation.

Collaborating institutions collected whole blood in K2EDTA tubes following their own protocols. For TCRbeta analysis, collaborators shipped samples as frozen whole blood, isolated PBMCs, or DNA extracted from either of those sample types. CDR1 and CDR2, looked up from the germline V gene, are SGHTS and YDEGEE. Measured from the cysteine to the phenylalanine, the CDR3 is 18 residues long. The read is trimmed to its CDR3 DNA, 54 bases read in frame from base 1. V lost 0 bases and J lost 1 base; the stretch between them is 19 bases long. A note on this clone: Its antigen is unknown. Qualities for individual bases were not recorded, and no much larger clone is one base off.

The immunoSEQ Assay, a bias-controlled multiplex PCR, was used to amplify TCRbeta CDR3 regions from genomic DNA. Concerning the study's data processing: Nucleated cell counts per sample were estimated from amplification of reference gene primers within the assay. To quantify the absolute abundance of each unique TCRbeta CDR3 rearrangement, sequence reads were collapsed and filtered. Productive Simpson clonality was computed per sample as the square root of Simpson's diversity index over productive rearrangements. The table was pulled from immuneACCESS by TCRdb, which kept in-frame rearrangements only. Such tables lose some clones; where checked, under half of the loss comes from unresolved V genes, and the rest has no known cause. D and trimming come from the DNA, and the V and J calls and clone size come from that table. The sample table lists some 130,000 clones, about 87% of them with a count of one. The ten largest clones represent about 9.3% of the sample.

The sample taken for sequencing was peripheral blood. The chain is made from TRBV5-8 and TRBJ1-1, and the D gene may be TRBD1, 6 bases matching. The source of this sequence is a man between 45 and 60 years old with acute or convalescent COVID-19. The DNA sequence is TGTGCCAGCAGCTTGGAGGGGTTCGAGGGGGAGGGGAACACTGAAGCTTTCTTT. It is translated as CASSLEGFEGEGNTEAFF.